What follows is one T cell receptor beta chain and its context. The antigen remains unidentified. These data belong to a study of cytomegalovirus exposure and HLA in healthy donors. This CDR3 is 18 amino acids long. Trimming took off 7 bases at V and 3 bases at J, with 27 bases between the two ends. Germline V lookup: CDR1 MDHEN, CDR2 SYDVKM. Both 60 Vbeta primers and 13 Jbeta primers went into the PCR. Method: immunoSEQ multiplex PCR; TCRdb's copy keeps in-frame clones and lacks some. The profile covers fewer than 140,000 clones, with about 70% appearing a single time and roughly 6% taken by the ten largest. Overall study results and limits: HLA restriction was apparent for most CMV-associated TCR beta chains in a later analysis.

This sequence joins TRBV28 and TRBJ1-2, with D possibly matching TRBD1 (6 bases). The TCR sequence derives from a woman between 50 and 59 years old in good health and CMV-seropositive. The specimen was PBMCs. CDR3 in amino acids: CASISPGSQDSKHYGYTF. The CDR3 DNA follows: TGTGCCAGCATCTCCCCGGGGAGTCAGGACAGCAAACACTATGGCTACACCTTC.